One and the same sample provided the 13 T cell receptor beta chains below, sequenced in a study of identical twins' blood T cells. TCRdb redid the calling of the 5' RACE reads with MiXCR, one entry per CDR3 protein. Of hundreds of thousands of distinct CDR3 sequences listed, 28% are singletons. The source material was PBMCs. These receptors originate from a woman aged 18 to 49 in good health.

Written as DNA, the CDR3 is TGCAGCGTTTTGGGGGCCGCAGGGGACACCATATATTTT. Protein: CSVLGAAGDTIYF. The chain joins TRBV29-1 to TRBJ1-3; possibly TRBD1 for D (6 bases). The CDR3 runs to 13 residues. Trimming removed 5 bases at V and 8 bases at J, with 16 bases between. The germline gives CDR1 SQVTM, CDR2 ANQGSEA.

This clonotype was counted between two and nine times. The J gene is TRBJ1-3, the V gene TRBV12-3 or TRBV12-4; D is undetermined. The CDR3 is 16 amino acids. V was trimmed by 7 bases and J by 0 bases, leaving 16 bases between them. CDR3: CASNGRAQSSGNTIYF. CDR3 sequence (DNA): TGTGCCAGCAACGGACGGGCACAGAGCTCTGGAAACACCATATATTTT.

Worth noting for this clonotype: Since a much larger clone is just one base distant, this may be a read error. V gene TRBV9 combines with J gene TRBJ1-1; D uncertain. The CDR3 has 14 amino acids. Germline V lookup: CDR1 SGDLS, CDR2 YYNGEE. CDR3 sequence: CTSSVEWRNTEAFF. CDR3 DNA: TGTACCAGCAGCGTAGAGTGGCGGAACACTGAAGCTTTCTTT. Full variable domain (missing parts from reference TRBV9 and TRBJ1-1): DSGVTQTPKHLITATGQRVTLRCSPRSGDLSVYWYQQSLDQGLQFLIQYYNGEERAKGNILERFSAQQFPDLHSELNLSSLELGDSALYFCTSSVEWRNTEAFFGQGTRLTVV.

The chain uses TRBV4-3 and TRBJ2-7, with TRBD1 matching 8 bases. Germline V gene data show CDR1 as LGHNA and CDR2 as YSLEER. The V segment lost 4 bases and the J segment 2 bases; nucleotides outside the gene matches: 7. The CDR3 contains 15 residues. The CDR3 nucleotides are TGCGCCAGCAGCCTAGACAGGGGATCAACCTACGAGCAGTACTTC. Protein product: CASSLDRGSTYEQYF.

This clonotype came up once. The chain joins TRBV6-5 to TRBJ1-2; D unclear. Per the germline V gene, CDR1 is MNHEY and CDR2 is SVGAGI. This CDR3 contains 15 residues. The V end lost 2 bases, the J end lost 2 bases, and 12 bases lay between the germline ends. CDR3 coding DNA: TGTGCCAGCAGTTACGGGCCAGGAACCAACTATGGCTACACCTTC. It translates to CASSYGPGTNYGYTF.

This clonotype was counted a few times. The chain is built from TRBV18 and TRBJ2-2; the D is unclear. The CDR3 consists of 13 residues. CDR1 and CDR2 from the germline V gene are KGHSH and LQKENI. The ends were cut back, 4 bases at V and 3 bases at J, with 6 bases in the middle. The chain's CDR3 is CASSQAYTGELFF. The DNA for the CDR3 is TGTGCCAGCTCACAAGCGTACACCGGGGAGCTGTTTTTT.

The chain combines TRBV10-3 with TRBJ1-5; D gene uncertain. The CDR3 sequence is 14 residues long. Germline V gene sequence: CDR1 ENHRY, CDR2 SYGVKD. V gave up 4 bases and J gave up 6 bases, with 13 bases separating them. The CDR3: CAISGGPTSQPQHF. CDR3 sequence (DNA): TGTGCCATCAGTGGAGGCCCCACCTCTCAGCCCCAGCATTTT.

This clonotype was picked up many times. The chain has TRBV6-5 and TRBJ1-2; 9 nucleotides align to TRBD1. This CDR3 spans 15 amino acids. V shed 2 bases, J shed 4 bases, and the junction held 5 bases outside the gene matches. CDR1 and CDR2 (germline): MNHEY, SVGAGI. The CDR3 coding sequence is TGTGCCAGCAGTTACCGGGACAGGGAAATCTATGGCTACACCTTC. Its protein is CASSYRDREIYGYTF.

This clonotype was counted a few times. V usage is TRBV6-6 and J usage is TRBJ2-5; the D gene is possibly TRBD1 (5 bases). The germline CDR1 and CDR2 sequences are MNHNY and SVGAGI (reference sequence). The CDR3 is 13 residues long. The ends were cut back, 7 bases at V and 4 bases at J, with 13 bases in the middle. The CDR3 DNA reads as TGTGCCAGCAAACTACAGGTCTCAGAGACCCAGTACTTC. It yields the protein CASKLQVSETQYF.

This clonotype was picked up a small number of times. This chain uses TRBV12-5 with TRBJ2-1, with 11 bases lining up with TRBD2. This CDR3 spans 18 amino acids. Germline V gene lookup returns CDR1 LGHNT and CDR2 FRNRAP. The V gene end was trimmed by 6 bases and the J gene end by 0 bases; junction bases not matched to a gene: 10. CDR3: CASGGLAGGLRSYNEQFF. The CDR3 bases are TGTGCTAGTGGGGGTCTAGCGGGGGGCTTACGCTCCTACAATGAGCAGTTCTTC.

With respect to this clonotype: The junction shows a germline mismatch at one end, possibly a read error. The chain joins TRBV7-7 to TRBJ2-7; 8 bases align to TRBD1. From germline, CDR1 is SSHAT and CDR2 FNYEAQ (reference sequence). This CDR3 spans 15 amino acids. The CDR3 nucleotides are TGTGCTAGCAGCTTAGAGGCAGGGGGCGCATACGAGCAGTACTTC. Translating gives CASSLEAGGAYEQYF.

This clonotype was counted a few times. The J gene is TRBJ2-1, the V gene TRBV14; 10 bases match TRBD2. This CDR3 region has 15 residues. The germline V gene encodes CDR1 SGHDN and CDR2 FVKESK. J was trimmed by 7 bases and V by 4 bases; bases with no gene match: 7. CDR3: CASSPLSGRSNEQFF. Written as DNA, the CDR3 is TGTGCCAGCAGCCCCCTTAGCGGGAGGAGTAATGAGCAGTTCTTC.

In nucleotides, the CDR3 is TGCAGCGTTGAATATCTGGACTCGCACAATGAGCAGTTCTTC. It codes for CSVEYLDSHNEQFF. This sequence joins TRBV29-1 and TRBJ2-1, with a weak D call TRBD2 (5 bases). V was shortened by 2 bases and J by 5 bases, with 13 bases between the two germline ends. This CDR3 contains 14 residues. Germline V gives CDR1 SQVTM, CDR2 ANQGSEA.